What follows describes a single T cell receptor beta chain. Its antigen is as yet unknown. Sequencing used immunoSEQ multiplex PCR; TCRdb keeps in-frame clones, though not all of them. The sample consists of some 70,000 clones, about nine tenths of them appearing once. This sample was taken from a study of OX40 agonist ivuxolimab in advanced cancers. The CDR3 is made up of 15 amino acids. Per germline, CDR1 MNHEY and CDR2 SVGAGI. Regarding the study as a whole: Averaged across samples, CD8+ T cells carried more expanded clones than CD4+ did. By week 6 at 0.1 to 3.0 mg/kg, blood CD4+ and CD8+ T cells had expanded clonally.

This receptor was taken from an adult with an advanced solid tumor such as melanoma, head and neck, liver or kidney cancer. V is TRBV6-5 and J is TRBJ2-5; weak D call: TRBD2 (5 bases). The J call may be faulty, since TRBJ2-7 better matches the DNA end. The source was CD4+ or CD8+ T cells sorted from blood, collected in a trial of the OX40 agonist ivuxolimab. CDR3 coding DNA: TGTGCCAGCAGTTCCGTAGGAGGTCCCCCCTACGAGCAGTACTTC. As protein: CASSSVGGPPYEQYF.